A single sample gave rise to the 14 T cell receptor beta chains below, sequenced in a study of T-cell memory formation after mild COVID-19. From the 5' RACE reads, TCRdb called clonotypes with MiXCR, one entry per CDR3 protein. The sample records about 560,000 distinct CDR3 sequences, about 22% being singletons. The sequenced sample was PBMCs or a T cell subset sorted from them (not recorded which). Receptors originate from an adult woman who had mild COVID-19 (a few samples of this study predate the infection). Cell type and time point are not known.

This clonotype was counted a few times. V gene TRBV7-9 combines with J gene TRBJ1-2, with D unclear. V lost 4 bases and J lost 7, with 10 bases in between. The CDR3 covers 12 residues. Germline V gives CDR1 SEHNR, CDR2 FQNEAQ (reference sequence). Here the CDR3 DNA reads TGTGCCAGCAGCTCGATCTGGGGTGGCTACACCTTC. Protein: CASSSIWGGYTF.

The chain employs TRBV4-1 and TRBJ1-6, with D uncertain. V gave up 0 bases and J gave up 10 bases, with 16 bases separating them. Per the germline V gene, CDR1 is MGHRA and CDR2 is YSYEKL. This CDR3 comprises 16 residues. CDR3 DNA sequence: TGCGCCAGCAGCCAAGATCGTCTGTCGGAAACCTCACCCCTCCACTTT. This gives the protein CASSQDRLSETSPLHF.

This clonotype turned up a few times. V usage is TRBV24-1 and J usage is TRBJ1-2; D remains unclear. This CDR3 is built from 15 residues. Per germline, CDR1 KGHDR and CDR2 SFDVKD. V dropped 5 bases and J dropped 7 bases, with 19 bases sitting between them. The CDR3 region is CATSGAAGNEAGYTF. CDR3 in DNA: TGTGCCACCAGTGGCGCAGCGGGGAACGAGGCTGGCTACACCTTC.

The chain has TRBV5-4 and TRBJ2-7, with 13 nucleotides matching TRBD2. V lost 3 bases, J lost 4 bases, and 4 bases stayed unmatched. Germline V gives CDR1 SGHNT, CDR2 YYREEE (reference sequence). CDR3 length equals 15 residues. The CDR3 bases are TGTGCCAGCAGCTACGAGGGACTAGCGGGGTACGAGCAGTACTTC. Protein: CASSYEGLAGYEQYF.

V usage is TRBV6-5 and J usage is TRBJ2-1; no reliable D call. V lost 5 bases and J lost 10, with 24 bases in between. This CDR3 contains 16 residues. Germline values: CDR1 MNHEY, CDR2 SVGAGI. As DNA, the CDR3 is TGTGCCAGCAGTCCTCTGATGGCCGGTGGTAGACAAGAGCAGTTCTTC. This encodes CASSPLMAGGRQEQFF.

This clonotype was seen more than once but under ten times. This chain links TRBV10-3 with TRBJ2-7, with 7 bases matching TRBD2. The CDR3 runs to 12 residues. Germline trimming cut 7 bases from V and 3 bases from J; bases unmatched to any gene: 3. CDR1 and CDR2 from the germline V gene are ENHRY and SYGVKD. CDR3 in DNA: TGTGCCATCAAGCGGGACCTCTACGAGCAGTACTTC. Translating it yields CAIKRDLYEQYF.

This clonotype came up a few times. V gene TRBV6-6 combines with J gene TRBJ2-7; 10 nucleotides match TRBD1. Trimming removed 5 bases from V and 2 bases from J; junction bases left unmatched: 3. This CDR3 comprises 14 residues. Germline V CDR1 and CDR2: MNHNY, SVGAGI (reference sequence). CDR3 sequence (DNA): TGTGCCAGCAGTACCGGACAGGGGGCCTACGAGCAGTACTTC. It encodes CASSTGQGAYEQYF.

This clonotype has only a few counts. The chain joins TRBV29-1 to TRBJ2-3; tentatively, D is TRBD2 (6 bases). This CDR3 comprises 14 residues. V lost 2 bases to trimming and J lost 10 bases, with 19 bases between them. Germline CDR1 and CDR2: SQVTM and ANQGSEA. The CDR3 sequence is CSVESRESWSAQYF. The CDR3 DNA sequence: TGCAGCGTTGAAAGCCGGGAGTCTTGGTCCGCGCAGTATTTT.

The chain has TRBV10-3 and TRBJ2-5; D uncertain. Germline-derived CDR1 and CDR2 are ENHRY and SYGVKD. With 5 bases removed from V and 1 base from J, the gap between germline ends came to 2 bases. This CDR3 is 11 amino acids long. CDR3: CAISFQETQYF. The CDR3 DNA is TGTGCCATCAGTTTCCAAGAGACCCAGTACTTC.

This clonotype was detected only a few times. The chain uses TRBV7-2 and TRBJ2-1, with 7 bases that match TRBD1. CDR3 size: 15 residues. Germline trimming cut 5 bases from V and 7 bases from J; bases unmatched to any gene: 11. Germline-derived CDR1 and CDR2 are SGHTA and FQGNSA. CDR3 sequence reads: CASSTRTGGWNEQFF. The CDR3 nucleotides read TGTGCCAGCAGCACCCGGACAGGAGGTTGGAATGAGCAGTTCTTC.

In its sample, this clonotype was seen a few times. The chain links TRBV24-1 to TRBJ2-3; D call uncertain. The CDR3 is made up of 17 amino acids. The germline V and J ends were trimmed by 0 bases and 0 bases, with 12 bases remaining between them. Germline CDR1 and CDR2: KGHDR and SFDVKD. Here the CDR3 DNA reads TGTGCCACCAGTGATTTGACGCCCCCCCACAGCACAGATACGCAGTATTTT. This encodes CATSDLTPPHSTDTQYF.

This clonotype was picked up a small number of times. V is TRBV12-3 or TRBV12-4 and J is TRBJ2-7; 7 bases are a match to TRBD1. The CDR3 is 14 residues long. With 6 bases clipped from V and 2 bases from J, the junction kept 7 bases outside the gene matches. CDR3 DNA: TGTGCCAGCAGCCACGGGACAGACCCCTACGAGCAGTACTTC. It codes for CASSHGTDPYEQYF.

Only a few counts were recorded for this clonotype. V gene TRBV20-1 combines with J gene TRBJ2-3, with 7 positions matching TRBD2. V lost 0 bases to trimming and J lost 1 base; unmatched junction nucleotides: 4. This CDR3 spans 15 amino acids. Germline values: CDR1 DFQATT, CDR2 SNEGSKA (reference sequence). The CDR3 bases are TGCAGTGCTAGAGATCAGCTAGCGGGCACAGATACGCAGTATTTT. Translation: CSARDQLAGTDTQYF.

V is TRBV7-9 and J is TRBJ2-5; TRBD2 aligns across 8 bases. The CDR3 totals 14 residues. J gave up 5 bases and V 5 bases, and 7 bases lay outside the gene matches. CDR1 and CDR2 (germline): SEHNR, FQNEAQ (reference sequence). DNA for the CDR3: TGTGCCAGCAGCCGCCCCGGGGGGGTGGAGACCCAGTACTTC. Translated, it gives CASSRPGGVETQYF.